These 32 T cell receptor beta chains were sequenced from one sample in a study of molecular identifiers for immune sequencing clone quantification. TCRdb processed the PCR reads anew with MiXCR; each CDR3 protein has one entry. The sample lists over 600,000 distinct CDR3 sequences, 15% to 20% seen once, with roughly 0.83% in the top ten. The specimen was naive CD8+ T cells from blood, with Jurkat cell RNA spiked in. The sample's subset: FACS-sorted CD8+CD4-CCR7+CD45RA+ naive T cells. The receptors stem from a human donor in good health. Some libraries in this study had Jurkat cell RNA spiked in.

This clonotype has a handful of counts. The rearrangement joins TRBV4-3 to TRBJ2-4, with 12 bases lining up with TRBD2. Germline CDR1 reads LGHNA; CDR2 reads YSLEER. The CDR3 has 19 amino acids. Trimming at V came to 0 bases and at J to 3 bases, leaving 9 bases not matched to a gene. Here the CDR3 reads CASSQDWPSGGAVKNIQYF. The CDR3 DNA reads TGCGCCAGCAGCCAAGATTGGCCTAGCGGGGGGGCCGTCAAAAACATTCAGTACTTC.

In this sample, this clonotype turned up many times. The genes are TRBV7-9 and TRBJ2-5; D is tentatively TRBD1 or TRBD2 (5 bases each). Germline loops: CDR1 SEHNR, CDR2 FQNEAQ (reference sequence). The CDR3 consists of 13 residues. Trimming took 5 bases from V and 3 from J, leaving 10 bases between them. CDR3 loop: CASSGDLEETQYF. As DNA, the CDR3 is TGTGCCAGCAGCGGGGACCTCGAAGAGACCCAGTACTTC.

The V gene is TRBV2, the J gene TRBJ2-1; the D is unclear. Germline V gene lookup returns CDR1 SNHLY and CDR2 FYNNEI. The germline V and J ends were trimmed by 2 bases and 7 bases, with 9 bases remaining between them. This CDR3 comprises 13 residues. CDR3 residues: CASSEWRLNEQFF. The DNA for the CDR3 is TGTGCCAGCAGTGAATGGCGCCTGAATGAGCAGTTCTTC.

This clonotype was found many times. This chain links TRBV4-3 with TRBJ1-6; 10 nucleotides align to TRBD1. Germline CDR1 and CDR2: LGHNA and YSLEER. Trimming took 1 base from V and 9 from J; bases not matched to a gene: 3. The CDR3 has 15 residues. The CDR3 DNA reads TGCGCCAGCAGCCAAGTCAGGACAGGGGGTTCACCCCTCCACTTT. It yields the protein CASSQVRTGGSPLHF.

As concerns this clonotype: A much larger clone sits a single nucleotide away, making a read error possible. The chain carries TRBV5-6 and TRBJ2-5, with D perhaps being TRBD1 or TRBD2 (5 bases each). Trimming cost V 0 bases and J 7 bases, with 16 bases left between them. The CDR3 consists of 15 residues. Germline assignment: CDR1 SGHDT and CDR2 YYEEEE. This CDR3 is CASSLVQDPAGTQYF. CDR3 sequence (DNA): TGTGCCAGCAGCTTGGTACAGGATCCCGCGGGGACCCAGTACTTC.

A few counts support this clonotype. This rearrangement joins TRBV20-1 to TRBJ2-7; 7 nucleotides align to TRBD1. Germline-derived CDR1 and CDR2 are DFQATT and SNEGSKA (reference sequence). The CDR3 is 15 amino acids. After removal of 6 bases from V and 1 base from J, the junction contained 12 bases not matched to a gene. The CDR3 nucleotides read TGCAGTGCCAAAAACCGGGACAGAGTTTCCTACGAGCAGTACTTC. This translates into CSAKNRDRVSYEQYF.

A word on this clonotype: A much larger clone differs by one base, so this may be a read error. The conserved final phenylalanine or tryptophan is absent from the CDR3, which likely points to a read error. The J gene is TRBJ2-7, the V gene TRBV6-4; D might be TRBD2 (6 bases). V gave up 8 bases and J gave up 0 bases, with 14 bases separating them. The CDR3 consists of 14 residues. Germline values: CDR1 MRHNA, CDR2 SNTAGT. CDR3 coding DNA: TGTGCCAGCTCCGGCGCGGGGAGCTCCTACGAGCAGTACTCC. This codes for CASSGAGSSYEQYS.

This clonotype has a handful of counts. The rearrangement joins TRBV4-1 to TRBJ2-1, with 10 bases fitting TRBD2. The trim removed 4 bases at V and 3 bases at J, leaving 3 bases unmatched. The germline CDR1 and CDR2 sequences are MGHRA and YSYEKL. CDR3 length: 15 residues. CDR3 bases: TGCGCCAGCAGCCCTAGCGGGAGTTACTACAATGAGCAGTTCTTC. Its translation is CASSPSGSYYNEQFF.

In this sample, this clonotype turned up a few times. A clone one base away is much larger, so this may be a read error. The J gene is TRBJ2-7, the V gene TRBV4-1; 7 bases agree with TRBD1. V gave up 5 bases and J gave up 3 bases; unmatched junction bases: 10. The CDR3 consists of 15 residues. The V gene's germline CDR1 is MGHRA and CDR2 YSYEKL. CDR3 nucleotide sequence: TGCGCCAGCAGCGCGACACAGGGGTTTGTCTACGAGCAGTACTTC. Protein sequence: CASSATQGFVYEQYF.

On this clonotype itself: A much larger clone lies one base from this, so it may be a read error. The CDR3: CASSSPFDPQGSDTQYF. CDR3 nucleotide sequence: TGTGCCAGCAGTTCGCCGTTTGACCCACAGGGATCAGATACGCAGTATTTT. The chain links TRBV6-2 or TRBV6-3 to TRBJ2-3; possibly TRBD1 for D (6 bases). Germline V gene sequence: CDR1 MNHEY, CDR2 SVGEGT. The CDR3 has 17 amino acids. V lost 4 bases to trimming and J lost 4 bases, with 21 bases between them.

This clonotype was picked up many times. Relative to the germline gene, one junction end is altered; a read error may explain this. The CDR3 region has the DNA TGTGCCAGCAGCTTAGGCACTAGCGGGAGCACAGATACGCAGTATTTT. It encodes CASSLGTSGSTDTQYF. The chain recombines TRBV12-3 or TRBV12-4 with TRBJ2-3; the match to TRBD2 covers 9 bases. The CDR3 consists of 16 residues.

This clonotype was detected many times. The V gene is TRBV27, the J gene TRBJ2-1, with 13 positions matching TRBD2. The CDR3 is 16 residues long. V was clipped by 6 bases and J by 2 bases; unmatched bases: 4. In germline, CDR1 is MNHEY, CDR2 SMNVEV (reference sequence). CDR3 residues: CASSHGLAGAYNEQFF. The CDR3 DNA is TGTGCCAGCAGCCACGGACTAGCGGGGGCCTACAATGAGCAGTTCTTC.

Points on this clonotype: This sequence may be a read error, since a much larger clone differs from it by one base. The J gene is TRBJ2-5, the V gene TRBV20-1; maybe TRBD2 (7 bases). CDR3 size: 13 residues. CDR1 DFQATT and CDR2 SNEGSKA come from the germline V gene (reference sequence). CDR3 in DNA: TGCAGTGCTAGCGGGGGGCCCCAAGAGACCCCGTACTTC. This codes for CSASGGPQETPYF.

In regard to this clonotype: Germline is not matched at one junction end, which may reflect a read error. The rearrangement uses TRBV4-3 and TRBJ2-3, with TRBD2 matching over 8 bases. Germline CDR1 is LGHNA and CDR2 is YSLEER. The CDR3 spans 14 residues. The CDR3 is CASCQGTRQDTQYF. For the CDR3, the DNA is TGCGCCAGCTGCCAGGGGACTAGACAAGATACGCAGTATTTT.

This clonotype was seen many times. The chain couples TRBV29-1 to TRBJ2-2; D possibly corresponds to TRBD2 (5 bases). V was shortened by 4 bases and J by 1 base, with 13 bases between the two germline ends. Germline V CDR1 and CDR2: SQVTM, ANQGSEA. The CDR3 has 15 amino acids. The CDR3 region is CSVAPPSGNTGELFF. The CDR3, as DNA: TGCAGCGTTGCCCCCCCAAGCGGGAACACCGGGGAGCTGTTTTTT.

This clonotype has at least ten counts. CDR3 in amino acids: CASSIAGTQYEQYF. CDR3 sequence (DNA): TGTGCCAGTAGTATTGCCGGGACACAATATGAGCAGTACTTC. The chain links TRBV19 to TRBJ2-7; possible D gene TRBD1, 6 bases. CDR1 and CDR2 (germline): LNHDA, SQIVND (reference sequence). V was pared by 3 bases and J by 7 bases, with 16 bases between. This CDR3 is built from 14 residues.

This clonotype was seen a single time. This likely comes from a read error, as the CDR3 has no conserved phenylalanine or tryptophan at its end. The V call is TRBV19, the J call TRBJ2-1; 7 nucleotides agree with TRBD2. The trim removed 10 bases at V and 5 bases at J, leaving 5 bases unmatched. The CDR3 sequence is 12 residues long. Germline V gene lookup returns CDR1 LNHDA and CDR2 SQIVND (reference sequence). CDR3 sequence (DNA): TGTGCCACCAGACTAGCCCACAATGAGCAGTTCCTC. As protein: CATRLAHNEQFL.

This clonotype was seen many times. This chain links TRBV7-6 with TRBJ1-1; D may be TRBD1 (5 bases). V lost 5 bases and J 6 bases, leaving 19 bases between the germline ends. This CDR3 contains 15 residues. Germline lookup yields CDR1 SGHVS and CDR2 FNYEAQ. This chain's CDR3 is CASSPNTDLGPEAFF. Written as DNA, the CDR3 is TGTGCCAGCAGCCCAAACACAGATTTGGGACCTGAAGCTTTCTTT. The complete variable domain, with remaining parts taken from reference TRBV7-6 and TRBJ1-1, reads GAGVSQSPRYKVTKRGQDVALRCDPISGHVSLYWYRQALGQGPEFLTYFNYEAQQDKSGLPNDRFSAERPEGSISTLTIQRTEQRDSAMYRCASSPNTDLGPEAFFGQGTRLTVV.

The V and J genes are TRBV3-1 and TRBJ1-2; weak D call: TRBD1 (5 bases). The V gene lost 1 base and the J gene lost 4 bases, with 16 bases spanning the gap. The CDR3 has 16 residues. Germline V gene data show CDR1 as LGHDT and CDR2 as YNNKEL (reference sequence). CDR3 DNA: TGTGCCAGCAGCCAAGGGGCAGGGCCAGGAGGCTATGGCTACACCTTC. It translates to CASSQGAGPGGYGYTF.

This clonotype was seen many times. The chain links TRBV5-4 to TRBJ2-2, with 7 bases that match TRBD1. The CDR3 has 16 amino acids. J was trimmed by 1 base and V by 5 bases; bases with no gene match: 8. Germline V gene lookup returns CDR1 SGHNT and CDR2 YYREEE (reference sequence). In DNA, the CDR3 is TGTGCCAGCAGGTCCACACAGGGGAGGAACACCGGGGAGCTGTTTTTT. Its protein product is CASRSTQGRNTGELFF. Full variable domain (missing parts from reference TRBV5-4 and TRBJ2-2): ETGVTQSPTHLIKTRGQQVTLRCSSQSGHNTVSWYQQALGQGPQFIFQYYREEENGRGNFPPRFSGLQFPNYSSELNVNALELDDSALYLCASRSTQGRNTGELFFGEGSRLTVL.

This clonotype showed up many times. Written as DNA, the CDR3 is TGTGCCAGCAGCAAACAAGACACCGGGGAGCTGTTTTTT. Translating it yields CASSKQDTGELFF. This sequence joins TRBV7-3 and TRBJ2-2; D is unclear. The CDR3 is made up of 13 amino acids. Germline CDR1 and CDR2: SGHTA and FQGTGA. V was trimmed by 5 bases and J by 3 bases, leaving 7 bases between them.

On this clonotype itself: A much larger clone lies one base from this, so it may be a read error. This chain uses TRBV6-6 with TRBJ2-1, with TRBD1 matching 7 bases. The V segment lost 5 bases and the J segment 10 bases; nucleotides outside the gene matches: 14. Germline loops: CDR1 MNHNY, CDR2 SVGAGI (reference sequence). This CDR3 is built from 15 residues. CDR3 sequence (DNA): TGTGCCAGCAGTCCCACAGGGGCCGTGGCCTACGAGCAGTTCTTC. Residues: CASSPTGAVAYEQFF.

This clonotype has a count of ten or more. The chain couples TRBV7-2 to TRBJ2-7, with 10 bases that match TRBD2. CDR1 and CDR2 from the germline V gene are SGHTA and FQGNSA. Trimming cost V 5 bases and J 2 bases; bases outside gene matches: 6. There are 15 residues in the CDR3. The CDR3 nucleotides read TGTGCCAGCAGCCACACAGCGGGAGGGACCTACGAGCAGTACTTC. Protein: CASSHTAGGTYEQYF.

Concerning this clonotype: Just one base apart from a much larger clone, this may be a read error. V usage is TRBV2 and J usage is TRBJ2-7, with 7 bases identical to TRBD1. Germline values: CDR1 SNHLY, CDR2 FYNNEI. CDR3 length: 13 residues. CDR3 region: CASGQAASYKQYF. DNA of the CDR3: TGTGCCAGCGGACAGGCGGCTTCCTACAAGCAGTACTTC.

This clonotype occurred many times. V and J are TRBV9 and TRBJ2-7; 11 bases are a match to TRBD2. This CDR3 has 14 amino acids. Trimming removed 4 bases from V and 7 bases from J; junction bases left unmatched: 7. CDR1 and CDR2 (germline): SGDLS, YYNGEE. CDR3 in DNA: TGTGCCAGCAGCCCCAAGGGACTAGCGGAAGAGCAGTACTTC. Translated: CASSPKGLAEEQYF.

This clonotype has a single count. Being one base from a much bigger clone, this may be a read error. V is TRBV19 and J is TRBJ1-3; D gene uncertain. Trimming cost V 8 bases and J 2 bases, with 13 bases left between them. Germline V gene lookup returns CDR1 LNHDA and CDR2 SQIVND (reference sequence). This CDR3 comprises 14 residues. CDR3 bases: TGTGCCAGTTGTGAAGATCGCCCTGGAAACACCATATATTTT. Translation gives CASCEDRPGNTIYF.

This clonotype was detected many times. The chain uses TRBV7-9 and TRBJ2-3; 11 nucleotides agree with TRBD1. In germline, CDR1 is SEHNR, CDR2 FQNEAQ (reference sequence). The CDR3 totals 17 residues. J was trimmed by 4 bases and V by 5 bases; bases with no gene match: 11. CDR3 bases: TGTGCCAGCAGCCAGCCCGTCGGGACAGGGGGTGCAGATACGCAGTATTTT. Translating it yields CASSQPVGTGGADTQYF.

This clonotype showed up many times. The CDR3 loop reads CSVAETSYEQYF. The CDR3 DNA reads TGCAGCGTTGCCGAGACTTCCTACGAGCAGTACTTC. The V and J genes are TRBV29-1 and TRBJ2-7; D not resolved. The CDR3 extends over 12 amino acids. From germline, CDR1 is SQVTM and CDR2 ANQGSEA. The V and J ends lost 4 bases and 1 base respectively, with 8 bases between them.

Many counts were recorded for this clonotype. The chain recombines TRBV25-1 with TRBJ2-5; maybe TRBD2 (5 bases). CDR1 MGHDK and CDR2 SYGVNS come from the germline V gene. The CDR3 runs to 14 residues. Deletions cut 2 bases from V and 9 bases from J, with 16 bases between. The CDR3 here is CASSEIGVVKAQYF. CDR3 sequence (DNA): TGTGCCAGCAGTGAAATCGGGGTTGTGAAGGCCCAGTACTTC.

This clonotype was observed a handful of times. V is TRBV9 and J is TRBJ2-2; 7 positions agree with TRBD2. J was trimmed by 8 bases and V by 0 bases; bases with no gene match: 19. Germline V gene data show CDR1 as SGDLS and CDR2 as YYNGEE. The CDR3 length is 19 residues. The CDR3 loop reads CASSVAEAGITLSRGELFF. CDR3 nucleotide sequence: TGTGCCAGCAGCGTAGCTGAAGCGGGGATTACCCTAAGCAGGGGGGAGCTGTTTTTT.

A word on this clonotype: Just one base apart from a much larger clone, this may be a read error. The chain combines TRBV2 with TRBJ1-4; maybe TRBD1 (5 bases). The germline CDR1 and CDR2 sequences are SNHLY and FYNNEI. This CDR3 contains 13 residues. The CDR3 reads CASTDRRNEKPFF. In DNA, the CDR3 is TGTGCCAGCACCGACAGACGAAATGAAAAACCGTTTTTT.

The rearrangement uses TRBV25-1 and TRBJ2-1; TRBD2 matches at 8 bases. Germline V lookup: CDR1 MGHDK, CDR2 SYGVNS. This CDR3 has 19 amino acids. J gave up 7 bases and V 6 bases, and 23 bases lay outside the gene matches. The CDR3 is CASRGSTGGAFSRRNEQFF. The CDR3 nucleotides read TGTGCCAGCAGGGGGTCGACGGGGGGGGCTTTTTCCCGCCGGAATGAGCAGTTCTTC.